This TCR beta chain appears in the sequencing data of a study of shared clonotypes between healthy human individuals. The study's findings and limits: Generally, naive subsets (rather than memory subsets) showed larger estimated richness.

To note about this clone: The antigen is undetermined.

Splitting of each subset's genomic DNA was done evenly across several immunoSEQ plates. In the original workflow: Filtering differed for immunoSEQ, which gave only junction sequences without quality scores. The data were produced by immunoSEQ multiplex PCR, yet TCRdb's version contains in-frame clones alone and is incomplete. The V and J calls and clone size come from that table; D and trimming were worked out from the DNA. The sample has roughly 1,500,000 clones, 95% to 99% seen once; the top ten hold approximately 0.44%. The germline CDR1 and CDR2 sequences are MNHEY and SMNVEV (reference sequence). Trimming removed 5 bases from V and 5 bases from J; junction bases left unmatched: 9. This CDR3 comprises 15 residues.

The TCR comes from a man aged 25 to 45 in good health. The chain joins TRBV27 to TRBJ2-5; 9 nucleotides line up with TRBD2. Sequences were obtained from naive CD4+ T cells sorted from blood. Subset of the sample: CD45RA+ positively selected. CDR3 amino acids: CASSVIAGAAETQYF. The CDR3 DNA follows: TGTGCCAGCAGTGTGATAGCGGGAGCGGCGGAGACCCAGTACTTC.